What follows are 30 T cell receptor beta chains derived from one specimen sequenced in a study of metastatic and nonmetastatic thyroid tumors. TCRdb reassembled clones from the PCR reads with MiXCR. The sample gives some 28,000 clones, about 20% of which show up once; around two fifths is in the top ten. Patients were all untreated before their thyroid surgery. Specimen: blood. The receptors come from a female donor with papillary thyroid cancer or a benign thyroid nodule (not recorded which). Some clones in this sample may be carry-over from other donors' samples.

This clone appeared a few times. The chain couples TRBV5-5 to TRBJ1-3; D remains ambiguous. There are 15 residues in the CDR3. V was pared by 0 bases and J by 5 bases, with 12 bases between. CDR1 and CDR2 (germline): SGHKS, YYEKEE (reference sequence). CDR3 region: CASSLEAAFRNTIYF. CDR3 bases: TGTGCCAGCAGCTTGGAAGCAGCCTTTAGAAACACCATATATTTT. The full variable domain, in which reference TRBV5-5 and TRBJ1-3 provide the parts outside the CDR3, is DAGVTQSPTHLIKTRGQQVTLRCSPISGHKSVSWYQQVLGQGPQFIFQYYEKEERGRGNFPDRFSARQFPNYSSELNVNALLLGDSALYLCASSLEAAFRNTIYFGEGSWLTVV.

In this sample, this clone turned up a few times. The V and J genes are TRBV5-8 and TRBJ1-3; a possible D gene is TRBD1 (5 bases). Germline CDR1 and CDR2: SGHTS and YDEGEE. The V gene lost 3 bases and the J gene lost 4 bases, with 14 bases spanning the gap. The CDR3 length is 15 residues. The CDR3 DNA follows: TGTGCCAGCAGCTCTCCAGGGAAACGAGGAAACACCATATATTTT. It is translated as CASSSPGKRGNTIYF.

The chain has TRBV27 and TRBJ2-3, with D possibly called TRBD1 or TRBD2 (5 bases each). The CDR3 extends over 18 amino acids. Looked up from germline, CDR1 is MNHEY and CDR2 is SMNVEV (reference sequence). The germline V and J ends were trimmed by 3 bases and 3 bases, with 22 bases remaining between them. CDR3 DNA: TGTGCCAGCAGTTTTGTTAGTTTTGTCCCAGAGGGGACAGATACGCAGTATTTT. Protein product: CASSFVSFVPEGTDTQYF.

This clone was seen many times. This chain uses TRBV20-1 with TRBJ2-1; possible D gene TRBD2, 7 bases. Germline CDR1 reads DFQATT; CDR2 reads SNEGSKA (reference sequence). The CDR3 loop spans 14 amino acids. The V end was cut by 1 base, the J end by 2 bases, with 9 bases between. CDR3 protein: CSARGGGPYNEQFF. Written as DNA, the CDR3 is TGCAGTGCTAGAGGGGGGGGGCCCTACAATGAGCAGTTCTTC.

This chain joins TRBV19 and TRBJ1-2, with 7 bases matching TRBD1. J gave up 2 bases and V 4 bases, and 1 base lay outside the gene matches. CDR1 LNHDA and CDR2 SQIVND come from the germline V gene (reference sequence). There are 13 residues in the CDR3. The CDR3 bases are TGTGCCAGTAGTAAGACAGGGAACTATGGCTACACCTTC. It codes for CASSKTGNYGYTF.

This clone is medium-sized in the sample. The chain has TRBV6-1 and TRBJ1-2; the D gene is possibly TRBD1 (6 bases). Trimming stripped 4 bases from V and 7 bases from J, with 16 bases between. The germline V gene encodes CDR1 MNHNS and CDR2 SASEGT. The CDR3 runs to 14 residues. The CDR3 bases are TGTGCCAGCAGTGCGGGACACCTCTCGGGTGGCTACACCTTC. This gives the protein CASSAGHLSGGYTF.

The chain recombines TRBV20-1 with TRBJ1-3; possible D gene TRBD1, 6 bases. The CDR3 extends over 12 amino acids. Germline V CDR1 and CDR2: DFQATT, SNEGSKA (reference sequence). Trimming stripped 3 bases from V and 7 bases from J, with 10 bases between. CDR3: CSASRQENTIYF. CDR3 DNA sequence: TGCAGTGCTAGTAGACAGGAGAACACCATATATTTT.

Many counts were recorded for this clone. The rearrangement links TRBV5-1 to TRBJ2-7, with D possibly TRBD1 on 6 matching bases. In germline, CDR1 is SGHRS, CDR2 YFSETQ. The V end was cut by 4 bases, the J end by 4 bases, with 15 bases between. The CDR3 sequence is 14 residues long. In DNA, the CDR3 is TGCGCCAGCAGCCCTCCGGGACAAACTTACGAGCAGTACTTC. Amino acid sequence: CASSPPGQTYEQYF.

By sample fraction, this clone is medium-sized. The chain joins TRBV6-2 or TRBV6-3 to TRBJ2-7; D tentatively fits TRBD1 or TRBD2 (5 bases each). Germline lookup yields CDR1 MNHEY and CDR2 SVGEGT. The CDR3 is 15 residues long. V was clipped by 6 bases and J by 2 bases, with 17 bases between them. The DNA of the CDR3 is TGTGCCAGCAGAAGAGGGGCGATTTCAGCCTACGAGCAGTACTTC. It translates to CASRRGAISAYEQYF.

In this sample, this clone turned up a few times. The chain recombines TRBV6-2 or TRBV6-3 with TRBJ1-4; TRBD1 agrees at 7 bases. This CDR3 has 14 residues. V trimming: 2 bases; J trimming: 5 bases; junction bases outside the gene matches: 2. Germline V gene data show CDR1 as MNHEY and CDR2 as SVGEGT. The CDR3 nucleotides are TGTGCCAGCAGTTACGGGACAGTCAATGAAAAACTGTTTTTT. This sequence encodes CASSYGTVNEKLFF.

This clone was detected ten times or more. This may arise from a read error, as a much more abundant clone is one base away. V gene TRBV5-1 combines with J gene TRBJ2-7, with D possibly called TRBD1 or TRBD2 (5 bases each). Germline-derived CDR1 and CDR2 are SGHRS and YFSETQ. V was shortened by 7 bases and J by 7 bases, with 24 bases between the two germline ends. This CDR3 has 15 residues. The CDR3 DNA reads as TGCGCCAGCGGAGAAGTGGGACCGCTCGGCGGTGAGCAGTACTTC. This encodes CASGEVGPLGGEQYF.

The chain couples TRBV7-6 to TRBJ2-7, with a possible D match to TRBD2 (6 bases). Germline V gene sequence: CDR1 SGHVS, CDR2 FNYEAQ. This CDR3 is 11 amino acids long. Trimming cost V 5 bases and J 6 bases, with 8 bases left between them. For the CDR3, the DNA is TGTGCCAGCAGCCCCGGGGGCGAGCAGTACTTC. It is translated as CASSPGGEQYF.

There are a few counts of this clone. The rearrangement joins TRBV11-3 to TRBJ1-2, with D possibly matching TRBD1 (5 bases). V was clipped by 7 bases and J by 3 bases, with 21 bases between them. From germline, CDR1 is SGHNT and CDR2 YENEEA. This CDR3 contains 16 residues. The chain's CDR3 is CASNLVGGGTDYGYTF. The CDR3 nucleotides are TGTGCCAGCAACCTAGTTGGGGGGGGAACGGACTATGGCTACACCTTC.

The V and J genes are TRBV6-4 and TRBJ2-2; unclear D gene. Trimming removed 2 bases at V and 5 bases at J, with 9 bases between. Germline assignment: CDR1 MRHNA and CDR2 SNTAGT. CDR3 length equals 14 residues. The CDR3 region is CASSDGVETGELFF. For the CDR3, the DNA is TGTGCCAGCAGTGACGGGGTGGAGACCGGGGAGCTGTTTTTT.

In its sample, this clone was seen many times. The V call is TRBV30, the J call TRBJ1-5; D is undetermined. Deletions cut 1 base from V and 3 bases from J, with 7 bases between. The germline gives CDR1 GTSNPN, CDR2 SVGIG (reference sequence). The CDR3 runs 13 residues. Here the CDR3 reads CAWSGTFNQPQHF. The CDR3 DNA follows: TGTGCCTGGAGTGGTACCTTCAATCAGCCCCAGCATTTT.

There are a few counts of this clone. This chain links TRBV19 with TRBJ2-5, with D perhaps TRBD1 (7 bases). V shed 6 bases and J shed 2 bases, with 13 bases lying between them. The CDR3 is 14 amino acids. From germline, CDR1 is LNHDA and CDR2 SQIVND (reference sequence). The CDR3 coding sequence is TGTGCCAGTAGCAAGACAGGGAGGCAAGAGACCCAGTACTTC. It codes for CASSKTGRQETQYF.

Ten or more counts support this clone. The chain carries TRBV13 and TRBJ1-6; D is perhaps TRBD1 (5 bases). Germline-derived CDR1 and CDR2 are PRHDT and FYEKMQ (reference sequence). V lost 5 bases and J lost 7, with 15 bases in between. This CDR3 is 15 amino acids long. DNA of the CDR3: TGTGCCAGCAGCCCATGGGACCCTAAGAATTCACCCCTCCACTTT. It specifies CASSPWDPKNSPLHF. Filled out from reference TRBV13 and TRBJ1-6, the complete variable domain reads AAGVIQSPRHLIKEKRETATLKCYPIPRHDTVYWYQQGPGQDPQFLISFYEKMQSDKGSIPDRFSAQQFSDYHSELNMSSLELGDSALYFCASSPWDPKNSPLHFGNGTRLTVT.

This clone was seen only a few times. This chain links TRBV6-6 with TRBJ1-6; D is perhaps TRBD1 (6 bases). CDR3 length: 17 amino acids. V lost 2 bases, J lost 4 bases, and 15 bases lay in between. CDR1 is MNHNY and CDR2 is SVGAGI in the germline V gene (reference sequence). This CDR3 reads CASSYVSLQGYNSPLHF. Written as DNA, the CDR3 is TGTGCCAGCAGTTACGTCTCCCTACAGGGTTATAATTCACCCCTCCACTTT.

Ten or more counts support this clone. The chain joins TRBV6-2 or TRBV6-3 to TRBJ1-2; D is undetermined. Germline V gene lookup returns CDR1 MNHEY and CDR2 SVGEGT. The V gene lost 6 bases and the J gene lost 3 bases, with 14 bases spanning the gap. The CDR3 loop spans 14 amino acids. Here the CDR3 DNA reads TGTGCCAGCAGGCCCGAGATGGAGGACTATGGCTACACCTTC. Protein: CASRPEMEDYGYTF.

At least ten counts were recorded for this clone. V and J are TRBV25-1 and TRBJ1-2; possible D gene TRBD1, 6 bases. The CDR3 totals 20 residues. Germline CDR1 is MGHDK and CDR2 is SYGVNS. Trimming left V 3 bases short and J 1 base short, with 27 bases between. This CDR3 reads CASSDGGMGQPNYINYGYTF. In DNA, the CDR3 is TGTGCCAGCAGTGATGGGGGTATGGGACAACCAAACTATATTAACTATGGCTACACCTTC.

CDR3 in amino acids: CSASRRVGLGETQYF. CDR3 DNA: TGCAGTGCCTCAAGAAGGGTCGGGCTGGGGGAGACCCAGTACTTC. The chain uses TRBV20-1 and TRBJ2-5; D not resolved. Trimming shortened V by 6 bases and J by 5 bases, and 22 bases separated the two germline ends. The germline V gene has CDR1 DFQATT and CDR2 SNEGSKA (reference sequence). This CDR3 is 15 amino acids long.

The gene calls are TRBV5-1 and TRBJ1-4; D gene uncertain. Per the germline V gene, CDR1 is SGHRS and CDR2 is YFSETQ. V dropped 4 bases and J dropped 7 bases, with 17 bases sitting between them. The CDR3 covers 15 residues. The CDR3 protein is CASSTTEAVREKLFF. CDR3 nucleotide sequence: TGCGCCAGCAGCACGACGGAAGCGGTGCGTGAAAAACTGTTTTTT.

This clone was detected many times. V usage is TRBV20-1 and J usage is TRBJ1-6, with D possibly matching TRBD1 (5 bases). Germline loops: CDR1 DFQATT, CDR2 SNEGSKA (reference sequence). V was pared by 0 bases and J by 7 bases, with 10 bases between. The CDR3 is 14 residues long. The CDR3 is CSARDKGTNSPLHF. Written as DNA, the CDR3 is TGCAGTGCTAGAGATAAGGGGACCAATTCACCCCTCCACTTT.

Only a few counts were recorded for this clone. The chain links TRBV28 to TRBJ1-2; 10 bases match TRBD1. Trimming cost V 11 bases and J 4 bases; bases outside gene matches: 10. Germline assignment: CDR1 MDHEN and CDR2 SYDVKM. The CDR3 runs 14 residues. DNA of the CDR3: TGTGCCGGCCAGACAGGGGGCCCGGGCTATGGCTACACCTTC. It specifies CAGQTGGPGYGYTF.

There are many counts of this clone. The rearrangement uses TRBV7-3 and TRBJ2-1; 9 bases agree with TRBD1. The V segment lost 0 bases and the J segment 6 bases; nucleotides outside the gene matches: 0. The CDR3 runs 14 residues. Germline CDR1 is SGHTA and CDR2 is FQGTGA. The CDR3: CASSLTTGGNEQFF. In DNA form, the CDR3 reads TGTGCCAGCAGCTTAACGACAGGGGGCAATGAGCAGTTCTTC.

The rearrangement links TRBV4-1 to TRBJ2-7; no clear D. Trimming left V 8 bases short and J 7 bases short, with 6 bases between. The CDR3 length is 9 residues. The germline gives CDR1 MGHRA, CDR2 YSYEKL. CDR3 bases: TGCGCCAGCGAGGAAGAGCAGTACTTC. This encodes CASEEEQYF.

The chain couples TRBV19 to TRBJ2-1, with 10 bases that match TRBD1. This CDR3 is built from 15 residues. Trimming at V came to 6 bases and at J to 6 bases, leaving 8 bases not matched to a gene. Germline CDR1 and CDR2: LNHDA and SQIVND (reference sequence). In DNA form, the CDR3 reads TGTGCCAGTAGGGACAGGGGGATGGGACGCAATGAGCAGTTCTTC. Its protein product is CASRDRGMGRNEQFF.

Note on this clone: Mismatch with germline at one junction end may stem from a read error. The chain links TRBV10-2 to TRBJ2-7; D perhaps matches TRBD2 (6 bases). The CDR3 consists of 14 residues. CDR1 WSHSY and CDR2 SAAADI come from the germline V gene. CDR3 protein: CVSSEGGLYYEQYF. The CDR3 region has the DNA TGCGTCAGCAGTGAGGGAGGCCTCTACTACGAGCAGTACTTC.

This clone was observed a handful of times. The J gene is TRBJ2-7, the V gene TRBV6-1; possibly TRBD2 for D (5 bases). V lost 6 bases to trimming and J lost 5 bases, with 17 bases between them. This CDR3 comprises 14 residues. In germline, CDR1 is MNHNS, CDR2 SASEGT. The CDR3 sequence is CASRLKRVADEQYF. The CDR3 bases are TGTGCCAGCAGACTTAAGAGGGTTGCGGACGAGCAGTACTTC.

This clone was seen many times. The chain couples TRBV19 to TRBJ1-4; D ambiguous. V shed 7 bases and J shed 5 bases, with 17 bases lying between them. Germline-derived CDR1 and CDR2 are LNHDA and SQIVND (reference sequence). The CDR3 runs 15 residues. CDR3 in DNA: TGTGCCAGTAACCTGGGTCTAACAGCAAATGAAAAACTGTTTTTT. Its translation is CASNLGLTANEKLFF.